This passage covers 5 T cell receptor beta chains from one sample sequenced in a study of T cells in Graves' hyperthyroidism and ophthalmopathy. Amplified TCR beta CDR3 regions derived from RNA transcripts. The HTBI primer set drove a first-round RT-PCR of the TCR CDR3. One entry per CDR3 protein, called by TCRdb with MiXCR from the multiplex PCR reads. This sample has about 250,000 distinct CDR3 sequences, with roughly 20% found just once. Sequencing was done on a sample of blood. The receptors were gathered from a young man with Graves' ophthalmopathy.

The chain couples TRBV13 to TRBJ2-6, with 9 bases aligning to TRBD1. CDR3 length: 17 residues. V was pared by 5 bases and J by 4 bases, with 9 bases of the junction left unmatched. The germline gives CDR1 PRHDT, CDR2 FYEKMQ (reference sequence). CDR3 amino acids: CASSPGQGGTGANVLTF. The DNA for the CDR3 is TGTGCCAGCAGCCCGGGACAGGGAGGGACCGGGGCCAACGTCCTGACTTTC.

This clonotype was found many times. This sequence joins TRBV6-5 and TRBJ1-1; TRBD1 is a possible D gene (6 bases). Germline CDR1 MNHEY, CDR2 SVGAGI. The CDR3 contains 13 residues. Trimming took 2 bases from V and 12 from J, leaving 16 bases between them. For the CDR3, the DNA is TGTGCCAGCAGTTACGAGAGAGGGGGGGAAACTTTCTTT. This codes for CASSYERGGETFF.

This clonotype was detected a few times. The CDR3 nucleotides read TGTGCCAGCAGCTTAGGGGGCGCGGGTTCAGATACGCAGTATTTT. It is translated as CASSLGGAGSDTQYF. The V call is TRBV11-3, the J call TRBJ2-3; D may correspond to TRBD1 or TRBD2 (5 bases each). Trimming removed 1 base at V and 4 bases at J, with 12 bases between. This CDR3 spans 15 amino acids. Germline loops: CDR1 SGHNT, CDR2 YENEEA. Full variable domain (missing parts from reference TRBV11-3 and TRBJ2-3): EAGVVQSPRYKIIEKKQPVAFWCNPISGHNTLYWYLQNLGQGPELLIRYENEEAVDDSQLPKDRFSAERLKGVDSTLKIQPAELGDSAVYLCASSLGGAGSDTQYFGPGTRLTVL.

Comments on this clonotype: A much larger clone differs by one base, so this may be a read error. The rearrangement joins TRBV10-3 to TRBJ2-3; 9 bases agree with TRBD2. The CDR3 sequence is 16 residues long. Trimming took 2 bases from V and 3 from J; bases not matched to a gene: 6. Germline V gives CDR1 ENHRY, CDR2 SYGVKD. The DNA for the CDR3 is TGTGCCATCAGTGAGGAGGGACTAGCTGCTACAGATACGCAGTATTTT. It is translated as CAISEEGLAATDTQYF.

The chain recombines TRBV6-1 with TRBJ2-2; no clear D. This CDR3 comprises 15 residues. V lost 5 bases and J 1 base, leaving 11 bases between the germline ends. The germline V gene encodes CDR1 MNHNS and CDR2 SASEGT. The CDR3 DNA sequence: TGTGCCAGCAGTTTTGCGTGGTTGAACACCGGGGAGCTGTTTTTT. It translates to CASSFAWLNTGELFF.